This is a list of T cell receptor beta chains from one sample in a study of shared clonotypes between healthy human individuals. The method was immunoSEQ multiplex PCR; TCRdb's version includes in-frame clones alone and lacks a portion of them. The sample has around 980,000 clones; 78% are singletons. The source material was memory CD4+ T cells from PBMCs. All receptors come from a man younger than 30 in good health. Some clones in this sample may be carry-over from other donors' samples. The CDR3 runs from the conserved cysteine through the conserved F or W. D genes are given only for firm matches. Clone size is given for some rows only: seen once, a few or many times, or a class if the clone is expanded.

clone_size d_call j_call v_call cdr3_aa cdr3_nt
- TRBD1 TRBJ2-4 TRBV5-4 CASSKTGGVVDIQYF TGTGCCAGCAGCAAGACAGGGGGCGTAGTAGACATTCAGTACTTC
- - TRBJ2-7 TRBV6-1 CASSVTGTLRQEQYF TGTGCCAGCAGTGTGACAGGTACCTTACGTCAGGAGCAGTACTTC
- - TRBJ2-1 TRBV18 CASSRPTGIGGEQFF TGTGCCAGCTCACGACCGACAGGTATCGGTGGTGAGCAGTTCTTC
- - TRBJ2-1 TRBV28 CASSLSTGRAEQFF TGTGCCAGCAGTTTATCGACAGGACGGGCTGAGCAGTTCTTC
- - TRBJ2-7 TRBV5-1 CASSFAGMTSYEQYF TGCGCCAGCAGCTTTGCGGGAATGACGTCCTACGAGCAGTACTTC
once TRBD1 TRBJ2-7 TRBV10-3 CAISPPQGTGNAYEQYF TGTGCCATCAGCCCCCCCCAGGGGACAGGGAACGCCTACGAGCAGTACTTC
- - TRBJ2-5 TRBV11-1 CASSSRIGGQETQYF TGTGCCAGCAGCTCCCGGATTGGGGGGCAAGAGACCCAGTACTTC
- - TRBJ2-3 TRBV6-6 CASSPHTDTQYF TGTGCCAGCAGTCCTCACACAGATACGCAGTATTTT
- - TRBJ1-4 TRBV4-2 CASSQEQASNEKLFF TGTGCCAGCAGCCAAGAACAAGCTTCTAATGAAAAACTGTTTTTT
many - TRBJ1-2 TRBV28 CASSFQGAESRDGYTF TGTGCCAGCAGTTTCCAAGGGGCGGAGTCCCGGGATGGCTACACCTTC
- - TRBJ1-2 TRBV5-1 CASSLGQQGQGGYTF TGCGCCAGCAGCCTCGGCCAGCAGGGCCAGGGTGGCTACACCTTC
once - TRBJ2-1 TRBV5-4 CASSVRGLLDEQFF TGTGCCAGCAGCGTCCGGGGTCTCTTGGATGAGCAGTTCTTC
- TRBD1 TRBJ2-4 TRBV5-1 CASSFGTGPANIQYF TGCGCCAGCAGCTTCGGGACAGGCCCGGCAAACATTCAGTACTTC
- TRBD1 TRBJ1-3 TRBV27 CASSRLTQGFRLNTIYF TGTGCCAGCAGTCGGCTAACACAGGGGTTTAGACTAAACACCATATATTTT
few - TRBJ1-1 TRBV29-1 CSVRWGAGTEAFF TGCAGCGTGCGATGGGGGGCGGGTACTGAAGCTTTCTTT
many TRBD1 TRBJ2-3 TRBV7-2 CASSFQQGATDTQYF TGTGCCAGCAGCTTCCAACAGGGGGCAACAGATACGCAGTATTTT
- TRBD1 TRBJ1-2 TRBV5-1 CASRARGNYGYTF TGCGCCAGCAGAGCCAGGGGGAACTATGGCTACACCTTC
- TRBD2 TRBJ2-3 TRBV5-1 CASSFTGTSAKRDTQYF TGCGCCAGCAGCTTCACCGGGACTAGTGCTAAAAGGGATACGCAGTATTTT
- - TRBJ2-3 TRBV11-3 CASSLTAGSTDTQYF TGTGCCAGCAGCTTAACGGCAGGAAGTACAGATACGCAGTATTTT
- - TRBJ2-5 TRBV7-6 CASSLWAGPETQYF TGTGCCAGCAGCTTATGGGCCGGTCCAGAGACCCAGTACTTC
many TRBD1 TRBJ1-2 TRBV19 CASMGGQGGGYTF TGTGCCAGTATGGGGGGACAGGGAGGCGGCTACACCTTC
- TRBD1 TRBJ2-1 TRBV7-2 CASSLAKGTAYYNEQFF TGTGCCAGCAGCTTAGCTAAAGGGACAGCCTATTACAATGAGCAGTTCTTC
- - TRBJ2-1 TRBV11-3 CASSQRSRREQFF TGTGCCAGCAGCCAAAGGTCTCGGAGGGAGCAGTTCTTC
- TRBD2 TRBJ2-1 TRBV7-2 CASSSAPLAGLNEQFF TGTGCCAGCAGCTCCGCTCCACTAGCGGGACTCAATGAGCAGTTCTTC
- - TRBJ1-5 TRBV2 CASSEARAHGNQPQHF TGTGCCAGCAGTGAAGCCAGGGCACACGGCAATCAGCCCCAGCATTTT